The next 3 T cell receptor beta chains were all read from a single sample in a study of blood T cell repertoires in COVID-19. Libraries were prepared by immunoSEQ multiplex PCR; TCRdb keeps only in-frame clonotypes and omits some of them. The sample has a few hundred thousand clones, 88% seen once. The material sequenced was peripheral blood. Source of these receptors: a woman in her fifties or sixties with active or convalescent COVID-19.

The V call is TRBV7-9, the J call TRBJ2-7; a weak D match, TRBD2 (5 bases). The V and J ends lost 2 bases and 2 bases respectively, with 13 bases between them. Per the germline V gene, CDR1 is SEHNR and CDR2 is FQNEAQ (reference sequence). CDR3 size: 15 residues. The CDR3 bases are TGTGCCAGCAGCTTAATCTCGGGAATCGCCTACGAGCAGTACTTC. It is translated as CASSLISGIAYEQYF.

The chain uses TRBV19 and TRBJ2-2; TRBD1 might be the D (6 bases). CDR3 size: 15 residues. Trimming took off 3 bases at V and 6 bases at J, with 14 bases between the two ends. The V gene's germline CDR1 is LNHDA and CDR2 SQIVND (reference sequence). The CDR3 nucleotides are TGTGCCAGTAGTATTCGGGGCAGGGGCCCCGGGGAGCTGTTTTTT. Its translation is CASSIRGRGPGELFF.

The rearrangement joins TRBV19 to TRBJ2-4, with D perhaps matching TRBD1 (5 bases). The CDR3 has 16 amino acids. The germline gives CDR1 LNHDA, CDR2 SQIVND (reference sequence). The V end lost 2 bases, the J end lost 8 bases, and 19 bases lay between the germline ends. CDR3 nucleotide sequence: TGTGCCAGTAGTATACCCGACAGTGCCGGTCTTTACATTCAGTACTTC. It encodes CASSIPDSAGLYIQYF.